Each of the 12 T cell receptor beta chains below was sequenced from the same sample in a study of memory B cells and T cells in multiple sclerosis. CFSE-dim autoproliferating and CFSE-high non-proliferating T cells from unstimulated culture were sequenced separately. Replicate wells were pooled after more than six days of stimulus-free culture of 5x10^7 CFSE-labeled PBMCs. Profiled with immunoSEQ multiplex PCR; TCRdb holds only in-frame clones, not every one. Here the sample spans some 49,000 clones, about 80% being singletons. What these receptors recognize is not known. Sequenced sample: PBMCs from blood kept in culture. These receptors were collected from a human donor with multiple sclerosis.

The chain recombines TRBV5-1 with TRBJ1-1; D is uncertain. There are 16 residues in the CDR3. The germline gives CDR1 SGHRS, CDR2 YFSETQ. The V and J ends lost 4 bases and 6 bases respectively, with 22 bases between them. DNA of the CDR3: TGCGCCAGCAGCGACGGGTTTGGACTCGAGGGCGCTGAAGCTTTCTTT. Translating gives CASSDGFGLEGAEAFF.

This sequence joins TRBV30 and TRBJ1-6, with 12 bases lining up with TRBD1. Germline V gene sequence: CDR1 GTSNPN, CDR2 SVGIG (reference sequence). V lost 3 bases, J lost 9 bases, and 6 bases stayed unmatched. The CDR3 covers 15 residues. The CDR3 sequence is CAWSRDRGLPSPLHF. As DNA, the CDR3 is TGTGCCTGGAGCCGGGACAGGGGGCTGCCTTCACCCCTCCACTTT.

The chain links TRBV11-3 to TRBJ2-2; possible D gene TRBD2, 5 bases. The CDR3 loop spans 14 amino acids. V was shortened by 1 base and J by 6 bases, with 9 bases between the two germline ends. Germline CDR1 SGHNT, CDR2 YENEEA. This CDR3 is CASSLVRGSGELFF. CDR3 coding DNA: TGTGCCAGCAGCTTAGTTCGGGGATCCGGGGAGCTGTTTTTT.

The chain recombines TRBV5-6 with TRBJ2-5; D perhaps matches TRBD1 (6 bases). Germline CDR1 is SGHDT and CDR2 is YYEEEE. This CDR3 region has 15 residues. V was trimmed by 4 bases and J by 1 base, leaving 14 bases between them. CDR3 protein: CASSMTGTSQETQYF. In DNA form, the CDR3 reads TGTGCCAGCAGCATGACCGGGACATCCCAAGAGACCCAGTACTTC.

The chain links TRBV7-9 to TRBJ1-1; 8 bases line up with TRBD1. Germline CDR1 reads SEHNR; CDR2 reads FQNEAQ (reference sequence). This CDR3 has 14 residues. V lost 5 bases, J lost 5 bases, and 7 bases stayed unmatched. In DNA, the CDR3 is TGTGCCAGCAGCGTTCAGGGGGCGCCTACTGAAGCTTTCTTT. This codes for CASSVQGAPTEAFF.

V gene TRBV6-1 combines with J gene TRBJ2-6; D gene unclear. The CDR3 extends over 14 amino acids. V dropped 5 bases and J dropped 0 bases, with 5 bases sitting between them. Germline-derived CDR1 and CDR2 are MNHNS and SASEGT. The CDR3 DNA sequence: TGTGCCAGCAGTTTGAGCTCTGGGGCCAACGTCCTGACTTTC. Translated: CASSLSSGANVLTF.

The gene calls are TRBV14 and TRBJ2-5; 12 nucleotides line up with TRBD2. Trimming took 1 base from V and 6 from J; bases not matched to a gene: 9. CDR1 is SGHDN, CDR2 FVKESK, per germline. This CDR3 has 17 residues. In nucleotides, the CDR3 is TGTGCCAGCAGCCAAGGGATGGCTAGCGGGGGGGCAAAGACCCAGTACTTC. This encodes CASSQGMASGGAKTQYF. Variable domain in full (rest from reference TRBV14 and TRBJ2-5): EAGVTQFPSHSVIEKGQTVTLRCDPISGHDNLYWYRRVMGKEIKFLLHFVKESKQDESGMPNNRFLAERTGGTYSTLKVQPAELEDSGVYFCASSQGMASGGAKTQYFGPGTRLLVL.

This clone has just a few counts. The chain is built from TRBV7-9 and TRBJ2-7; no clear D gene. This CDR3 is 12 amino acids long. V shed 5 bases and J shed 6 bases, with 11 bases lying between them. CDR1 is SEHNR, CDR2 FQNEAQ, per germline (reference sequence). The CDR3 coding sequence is TGTGCCAGCAGCCCAGTGGTCGGCGAGCAGTACTTC. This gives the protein CASSPVVGEQYF.

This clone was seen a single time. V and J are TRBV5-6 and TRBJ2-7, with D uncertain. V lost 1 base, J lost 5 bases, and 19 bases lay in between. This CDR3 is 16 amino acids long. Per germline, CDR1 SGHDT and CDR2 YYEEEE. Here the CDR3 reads CASSLYLGYIGDEQYF. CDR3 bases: TGTGCCAGCAGCTTGTACCTAGGGTACATCGGTGACGAGCAGTACTTC.

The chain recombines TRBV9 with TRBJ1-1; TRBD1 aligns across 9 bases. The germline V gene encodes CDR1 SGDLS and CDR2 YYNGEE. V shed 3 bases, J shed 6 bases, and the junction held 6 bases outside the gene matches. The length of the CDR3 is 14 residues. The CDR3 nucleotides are TGTGCCAGCAGCGCCGGGACAGGGAAACCTGAAGCTTTCTTT. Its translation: CASSAGTGKPEAFF.

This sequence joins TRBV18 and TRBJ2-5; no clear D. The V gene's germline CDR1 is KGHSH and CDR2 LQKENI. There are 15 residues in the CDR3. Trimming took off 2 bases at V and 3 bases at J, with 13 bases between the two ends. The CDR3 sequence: CASSPGLVGKETQYF. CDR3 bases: TGTGCCAGCTCACCAGGGCTAGTGGGTAAAGAGACCCAGTACTTC. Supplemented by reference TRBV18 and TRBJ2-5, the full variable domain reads NAGVMQNPRHLVRRRGQEARLRCSPMKGHSHVYWYRQLPEEGLKFMVYLQKENIIDESGMPKERFSAEFPKEGPSILRIQQVVRGDSAAYFCASSPGLVGKETQYFGPGTRLLVL.

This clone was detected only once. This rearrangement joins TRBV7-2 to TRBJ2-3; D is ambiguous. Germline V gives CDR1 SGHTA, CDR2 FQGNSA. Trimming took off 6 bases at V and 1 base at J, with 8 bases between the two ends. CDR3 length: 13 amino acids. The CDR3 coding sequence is TGTGCCAGCAGGACCCGGGGCACAGATACGCAGTATTTT. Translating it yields CASRTRGTDTQYF. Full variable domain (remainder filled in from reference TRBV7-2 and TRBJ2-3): GAGVSQSPSNKVTEKGKDVELRCDPISGHTALYWYRQSLGQGLEFLIYFQGNSAPDKSGLPSDRFSAERTGGSVSTLTIQRTQQEDSAVYLCASRTRGTDTQYFGPGTRLTVL.